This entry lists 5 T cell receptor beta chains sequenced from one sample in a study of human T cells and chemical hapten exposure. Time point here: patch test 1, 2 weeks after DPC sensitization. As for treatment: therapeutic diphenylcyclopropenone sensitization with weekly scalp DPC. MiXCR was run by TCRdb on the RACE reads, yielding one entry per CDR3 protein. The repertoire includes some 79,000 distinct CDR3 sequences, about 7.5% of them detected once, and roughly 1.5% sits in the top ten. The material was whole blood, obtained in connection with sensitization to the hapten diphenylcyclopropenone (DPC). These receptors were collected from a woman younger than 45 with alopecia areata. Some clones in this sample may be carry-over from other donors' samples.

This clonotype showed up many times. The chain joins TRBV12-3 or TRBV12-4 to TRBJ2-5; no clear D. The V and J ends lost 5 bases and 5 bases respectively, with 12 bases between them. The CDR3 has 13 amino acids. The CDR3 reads CASSPSPGETQYF. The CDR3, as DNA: TGTGCCAGCAGTCCCTCCCCCGGGGAGACCCAGTACTTC.

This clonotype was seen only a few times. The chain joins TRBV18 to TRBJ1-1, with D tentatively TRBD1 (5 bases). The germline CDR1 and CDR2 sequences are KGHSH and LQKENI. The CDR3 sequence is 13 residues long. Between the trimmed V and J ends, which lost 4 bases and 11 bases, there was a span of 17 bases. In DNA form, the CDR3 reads TGTGCCAGCTCACTGGGGCAGTCCGAGGAGGCTTTCTTT. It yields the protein CASSLGQSEEAFF.

CDR3 coding DNA: TGCGCCAGCAGTACCGATGCCGGGACAGCCTTCTCTGGGGCCAACGTCCTGACTTTC. Translation: CASSTDAGTAFSGANVLTF. This chain joins TRBV5-1 and TRBJ2-6, with TRBD1 identical over 7 bases. The CDR3 runs 19 residues. The V and J ends lost 5 bases and 0 bases, in that order; junction bases with no gene match: 14. CDR1 is SGHRS, CDR2 YFSETQ, per germline.

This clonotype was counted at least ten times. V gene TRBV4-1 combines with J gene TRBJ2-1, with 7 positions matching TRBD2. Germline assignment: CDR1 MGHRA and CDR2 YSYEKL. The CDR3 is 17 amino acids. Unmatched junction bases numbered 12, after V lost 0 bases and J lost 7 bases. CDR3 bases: TGCGCCAGCAGCCAAGATGAGAGGGCTAGCGGAAGAAATGAGCAGTTCTTC. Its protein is CASSQDERASGRNEQFF.

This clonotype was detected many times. The CDR3 spells CASRIAGLAGRNEQFF. In DNA form, the CDR3 reads TGTGCCAGCAGGATCGCTGGACTAGCGGGGAGGAATGAGCAGTTCTTC. The chain is built from TRBV11-1 and TRBJ2-1, with 12 positions matching TRBD2. Germline CDR1 is SGHAT and CDR2 is FQDESV (reference sequence). The CDR3 sequence is 16 residues long. V dropped 6 bases and J dropped 7; count of bases not matched to a gene: 10.